The TCR beta chain described here comes from a study of CD8 T cells in ankylosing spondylitis. Via MiXCR, TCRdb re-called the 5' RACE reads, giving one row per CDR3 protein. The table lists hundreds of thousands of distinct CDR3 sequences, approximately 12% of them singletons. Germline V lookup: CDR1 SGHRS, CDR2 YFSETQ. CDR3 size: 16 residues. Losses at the gene ends were 0 bases for V and 0 bases for J; bases not matched to a gene: 2. Study results and limitations: A TCR beta motif made of about 8 highly homologous variants seemed typical of ankylosing spondylitis blood.

With respect to this clonotype: Its target is not known.

Sequencing was performed on blood, either unsorted or a sorted T cell fraction (not recorded which). The chain carries TRBV5-1 and TRBJ2-1; 8 bases match TRBD2. The receptor was derived from a male donor with ankylosing spondylitis. For the CDR3, the DNA is TGCGCCAGCAGCTTGGCGGGGGGGCGCTCCTACAATGAGCAGTTCTTC. Translating it yields CASSLAGGRSYNEQFF.